This T cell receptor (beta chain) was obtained from a study of T-cell memory formation after mild COVID-19. As for the study in general: The TCR clusters were mostly specific to one donor.

The CDR3 is 16 amino acids. V was pared by 4 bases and J by 0 bases, with 14 bases between. The V gene's germline CDR1 is SGHRS and CDR2 YFSETQ. From 5'RACE with constant-segment primers came TCR alpha and TCR beta cDNA libraries that carried sample barcodes and UMIs. From the 5' RACE reads, TCRdb called clonotypes with MiXCR, one entry per CDR3 protein. The sample includes more than 150,000 distinct CDR3 sequences, around 18% seen only once; the top ten take around 3.9%. The receptor was isolated from a man between 18 and 35 years old who had mild COVID-19 (a few samples of this study predate the infection). Cell type and time point are not known. Material for sequencing was PBMCs or a T cell subset sorted from them (not recorded which). V and J are TRBV5-1 and TRBJ1-3; possible D gene TRBD1, 6 bases. DNA of the CDR3: TGCGCCAGCAGCCGCCCGGTACAGGGCTCTGGAAACACCATATATTTT. Encoded protein: CASSRPVQGSGNTIYF. The whole variable domain, filled in from reference TRBV5-1 and TRBJ1-3, reads KAGVTQTPRYLIKTRGQQVTLSCSPISGHRSVSWYQQTPGQGLQFLFEYFSETQRNKGNFPGRFSGRQFSNSRSEMNVSTLELGDSALYLCASSRPVQGSGNTIYFGEGSWLTVV.